This TCR beta chain appears in the sequencing data of a study of response to subunit inactivated influenza vaccine. Study findings and constraints: Few additional T cells are recruited per seasonal influenza vaccination, authors suggested.

This CDR3 region has 14 residues. Germline CDR1 and CDR2: DFQATT and SNEGSKA (reference sequence). The ends were cut back, 3 bases at V and 2 bases at J, with 14 bases in the middle. TCRdb passed the RT-PCR reads through MiXCR, listing each CDR3 protein once. Of 560,000 or so distinct CDR3 sequences in the sample, 6.5% to 8% were seen once. This clonotype was counted only a few times. Antigen specificity is unknown. The chain combines TRBV20-1 with TRBJ2-7; D possibly matches TRBD1 or TRBD2 (5 bases each). The specimen comprised PBMCs from blood, sampled 23 months after vaccination. The sequence derives from a man in his fifties or sixties who received an inactivated influenza vaccine. The CDR3 here is CSASPGTHPYEQYF. Here the CDR3 DNA reads TGCAGTGCTAGCCCCGGGACGCACCCCTACGAGCAGTACTTC.